This TCR beta chain is from a study of blood T cell repertoires in COVID-19. Study details: T cells, B-cell-depleted T cells, or PBMCs supplied cDNA or gDNA.

Cohort 3 recovered donors had two negative PCRs, clearance, or symptom resolution. This clone is a singleton in its sample. CDR1 is SGHTA, CDR2 FQGNSA, per germline. V was pared by 3 bases and J by 3 bases, with 6 bases between. The CDR3 runs to 12 residues. Authors' data handling: Amplification from reference gene primers served as the basis for estimated nucleated cell counts. Libraries were prepared by immunoSEQ multiplex PCR; TCRdb keeps only in-frame clonotypes and omits some of them. Clone size and the V and J calls come from that table; the DNA yielded D and trimming. The profile shows approximately 470,000 clones, about 85% of them singletons.

The receptor's source is a woman in her late teens or twenties who had recovered from COVID-19. The rearrangement uses TRBV7-2 and TRBJ2-7; a weak D match, TRBD2 (6 bases). The sequencing sample was made of PBMCs or T cells enriched from blood (not recorded which). This CDR3 reads CASSLDYYEQYF. CDR3 coding DNA: TGTGCCAGCAGCTTGGACTACTACGAGCAGTACTTC.